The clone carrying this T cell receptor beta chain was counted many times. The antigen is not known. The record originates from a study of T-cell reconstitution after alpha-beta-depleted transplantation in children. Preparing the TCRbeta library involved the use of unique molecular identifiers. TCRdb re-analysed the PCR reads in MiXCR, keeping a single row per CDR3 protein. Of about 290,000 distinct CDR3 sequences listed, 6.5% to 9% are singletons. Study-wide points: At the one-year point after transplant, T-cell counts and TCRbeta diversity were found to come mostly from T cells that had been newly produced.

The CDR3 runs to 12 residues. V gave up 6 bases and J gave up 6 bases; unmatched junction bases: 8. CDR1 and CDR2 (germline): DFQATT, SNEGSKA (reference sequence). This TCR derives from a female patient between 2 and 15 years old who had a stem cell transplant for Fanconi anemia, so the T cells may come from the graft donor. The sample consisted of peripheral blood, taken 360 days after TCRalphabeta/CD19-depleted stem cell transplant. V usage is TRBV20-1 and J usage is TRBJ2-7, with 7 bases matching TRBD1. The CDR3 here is CSADRQGSEQYF. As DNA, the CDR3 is TGCAGTGCGGACAGACAGGGAAGCGAGCAGTACTTC.